The 15 T cell receptor beta chains presented below share a single source sample, sequenced in a study of blood T cell repertoires in COVID-19. TCRdb's table, derived via immunoSEQ multiplex PCR, lists solely in-frame clones and lacks some. This sample yields about 50,000 clones, of which approximately 84% are seen a single time; about 10% belongs to the top ten. What was sequenced was peripheral blood. These receptors were collected from a man aged 55 to 70 with acute or convalescent COVID-19.

This clone was recorded a few times. The genes are TRBV19 and TRBJ2-1, with TRBD1 identical over 7 bases. Losses at the gene ends were 5 bases for V and 8 bases for J; bases not matched to a gene: 9. The CDR3 spans 14 residues. The germline V gene encodes CDR1 LNHDA and CDR2 SQIVND (reference sequence). The CDR3, as DNA: TGTGCCAGTAGTGACGCAACAGGGGTGGATGAGCAGTTCTTC. Protein sequence: CASSDATGVDEQFF.

The chain recombines TRBV4-3 with TRBJ1-6; the D is unclear. The CDR3 has 15 residues. V shed 2 bases and J shed 8 bases, with 13 bases lying between them. CDR1 is LGHNA and CDR2 is YSLEER in the germline V gene. Here the CDR3 reads CASSQRADPDSPLHF. The CDR3 nucleotides read TGCGCCAGCAGCCAAAGAGCGGACCCAGATTCACCCCTCCACTTT.

The genes are TRBV4-1 and TRBJ1-1; 7 bases line up with TRBD1. Germline V gene sequence: CDR1 MGHRA, CDR2 YSYEKL. The V gene end was trimmed by 3 bases and the J gene end by 0 bases; junction bases not matched to a gene: 4. This CDR3 spans 15 amino acids. The CDR3 protein is CASSQGDRLNTEAFF. CDR3 in DNA: TGCGCCAGCAGCCAGGGGGACAGACTGAACACTGAAGCTTTCTTT.

The chain carries TRBV5-1 and TRBJ1-2, with 8 bases aligning to TRBD1. The CDR3 runs 16 residues. Germline CDR1 and CDR2: SGHRS and YFSETQ. Germline trimming cut 0 bases from V and 4 bases from J; bases unmatched to any gene: 8. The CDR3 bases are TGCGCCAGCAGCTTGGGGACAGGGCCTTCCAGCTATGGCTACACCTTC. Its protein is CASSLGTGPSSYGYTF.

The chain recombines TRBV7-3 with TRBJ2-5; 10 positions agree with TRBD2. J lost 5 bases, V lost 4 bases, and 4 bases had no gene match. Germline V CDR1 and CDR2: SGHTA, FQGTGA. The CDR3 is 14 amino acids. The CDR3 protein is CASSSPGLAETQYF. The CDR3 DNA sequence: TGTGCCAGCAGCTCCCCGGGACTAGCGGAGACCCAGTACTTC.

This clone has a handful of counts. The J gene is TRBJ2-3, the V gene TRBV5-1, with a possible D match to TRBD1 (6 bases). V dropped 0 bases and J dropped 0 bases, with 11 bases sitting between them. This CDR3 spans 16 amino acids. Germline V lookup: CDR1 SGHRS, CDR2 YFSETQ. DNA of the CDR3: TGCGCCAGCAGCTTGGATGGGACACCTAGCACAGATACGCAGTATTTT. It yields the protein CASSLDGTPSTDTQYF.

This chain links TRBV6-5 with TRBJ1-2; D is undetermined. This CDR3 has 13 amino acids. Between the trimmed V and J ends, which lost 0 bases and 7 bases, there was a span of 9 bases. Germline V CDR1 and CDR2: MNHEY, SVGAGI. The CDR3 protein is CASSYSDISGYTF. The DNA for the CDR3 is TGTGCCAGCAGTTACTCCGACATTTCTGGCTACACCTTC.

The genes are TRBV2 and TRBJ1-2, with D unresolved. Looked up from germline, CDR1 is SNHLY and CDR2 is FYNNEI. The length of the CDR3 is 12 residues. Trimming took off 4 bases at V and 3 bases at J, with 6 bases between the two ends. CDR3 bases: TGTGCCAGCAGTGGAAACTACTATGGCTACACCTTC. Translating it yields CASSGNYYGYTF.

V and J are TRBV6-6 and TRBJ2-7, with 12 bases fitting TRBD2. The CDR3 is 16 residues long. J gave up 2 bases and V 4 bases, and 6 bases lay outside the gene matches. From germline, CDR1 is MNHNY and CDR2 SVGAGI (reference sequence). The CDR3 DNA follows: TGTGCCAGCAGTTCCCCCGGACTAGCGGGGACCTACGAGCAGTACTTC. Translating gives CASSSPGLAGTYEQYF.

V and J are TRBV7-8 and TRBJ2-5; the D gene is possibly TRBD2 (5 bases). Trimming stripped 6 bases from V and 1 base from J, with 12 bases between. The CDR3 contains 14 residues. Germline lookup yields CDR1 SGHVS and CDR2 FQNEAQ. The CDR3 protein is CASRERWIQETQYF. In DNA form, the CDR3 reads TGTGCCAGCAGAGAGCGGTGGATCCAAGAGACCCAGTACTTC.

The chain joins TRBV5-4 to TRBJ2-5; no clear D gene. CDR1 SGHNT and CDR2 YYREEE come from the germline V gene (reference sequence). The CDR3 covers 13 residues. V lost 3 bases, J lost 1 base, and 7 bases lay in between. The CDR3 sequence: CASSSESQETQYF. The CDR3 region has the DNA TGTGCCAGCAGCTCCGAGAGCCAAGAGACCCAGTACTTC.

V gene TRBV7-9 combines with J gene TRBJ1-1; D possibly corresponds to TRBD1 (5 bases). This CDR3 contains 18 residues. From germline, CDR1 is SEHNR and CDR2 FQNEAQ (reference sequence). V dropped 0 bases and J dropped 5 bases, with 22 bases sitting between them. The CDR3 protein is CASSLAAGFGGTWTEAFF. The CDR3 DNA sequence: TGTGCCAGCAGCTTAGCTGCGGGTTTCGGGGGAACTTGGACTGAAGCTTTCTTT.

The table lists this clone with a few counts. V and J are TRBV6-5 and TRBJ2-1; possible D gene TRBD1, 6 bases. V was trimmed by 8 bases and J by 2 bases, leaving 16 bases between them. The CDR3 length is 15 residues. Germline V lookup: CDR1 MNHEY, CDR2 SVGAGI. CDR3 sequence: CASSLGTSPYNEQFF. CDR3 sequence (DNA): TGTGCCAGCTCCCTTGGGACATCCCCCTACAATGAGCAGTTCTTC.

The chain carries TRBV13 and TRBJ2-1, with 8 bases aligning to TRBD1. The V gene end was trimmed by 3 bases and the J gene end by 9 bases; junction bases not matched to a gene: 10. CDR1 and CDR2 from the germline V gene are PRHDT and FYEKMQ (reference sequence). This CDR3 region has 15 residues. The CDR3 nucleotides are TGTGCCAGCAGCTTTTTTGGCGACAGGGGTGCTGAGCAGTTCTTC. As protein: CASSFFGDRGAEQFF.

The chain links TRBV5-1 to TRBJ2-3; TRBD1 matches 11 bases. The CDR3 spans 16 residues. The germline V gene has CDR1 SGHRS and CDR2 YFSETQ. Trimming took 4 bases from V and 5 from J; bases not matched to a gene: 9. In DNA, the CDR3 is TGCGCCAGCAGCCTACGGGGACAGGGGGGAGAAGATACGCAGTATTTT. It encodes CASSLRGQGGEDTQYF.